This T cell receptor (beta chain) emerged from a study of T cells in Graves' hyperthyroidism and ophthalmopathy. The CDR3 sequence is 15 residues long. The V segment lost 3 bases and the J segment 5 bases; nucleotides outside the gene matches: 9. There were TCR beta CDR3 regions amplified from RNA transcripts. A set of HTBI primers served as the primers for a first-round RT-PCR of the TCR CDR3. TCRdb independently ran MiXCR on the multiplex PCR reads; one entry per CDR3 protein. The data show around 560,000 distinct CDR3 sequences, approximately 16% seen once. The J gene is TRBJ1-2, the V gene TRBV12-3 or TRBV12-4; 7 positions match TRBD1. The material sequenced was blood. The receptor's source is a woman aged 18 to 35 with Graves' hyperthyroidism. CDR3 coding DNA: TGTGCCAGCAGTTTTGGAAACAGGGGATGGTATGGCTACACCTTC. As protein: CASSFGNRGWYGYTF.